This paragraph reports one TCR beta chain. This entry is derived from a study of neoadjuvant nivolumab and ipilimumab in lung cancer. Per the germline V gene, CDR1 is SEHNR and CDR2 is FQNEAQ (reference sequence). This CDR3 is built from 11 residues. The assay was immunoSEQ multiplex PCR, and TCRdb's table has in-frame clones only and misses some. The repertoire includes roughly 6,000 clones, less than 65% of them detected once, and around 15% sits in the top ten. The rearrangement joins TRBV7-9 to TRBJ2-5; D is possibly TRBD2 (5 bases). The sample consisted of tumor tissue, taken after neoadjuvant nivolumab, alone or with ipilimumab, at or shortly before surgery. The source is an adult with non-small cell lung cancer. CDR3 DNA: TGTGCTACATCGAGAGGGGAGACCCAGTACTTC. It yields the protein CATSRGETQYF.